Shown below are 18 T cell receptor beta chains from a single sample sequenced in a study of cytomegalovirus exposure and HLA in healthy donors. Both 60 Vbeta primers and 13 Jbeta primers went into the PCR. Assay used: immunoSEQ multiplex PCR; TCRdb lists only in-frame clones, some missing. The sample has under 200,000 clones, 60% to 85% seen once; the top ten hold around 3.2%. The specimen was PBMCs. The receptors were sampled from a woman between 45 and 65 years old in good health and CMV-seropositive.

The chain recombines TRBV2 with TRBJ2-7; D perhaps matches TRBD2 (6 bases). This CDR3 has 15 residues. Per the germline V gene, CDR1 is SNHLY and CDR2 is FYNNEI. The V and J ends lost 1 base and 3 bases respectively, with 13 bases between them. CDR3 loop: CASSEGWEAGYEQYF. The DNA for the CDR3 is TGTGCCAGCAGTGAAGGGTGGGAGGCGGGCTACGAGCAGTACTTC.

This chain connects TRBV5-1 to TRBJ2-3, with 7 bases lining up with TRBD1. Germline trimming cut 2 bases from V and 8 bases from J; bases unmatched to any gene: 14. Germline V gives CDR1 SGHRS, CDR2 YFSETQ. The length of the CDR3 is 16 residues. CDR3 sequence reads: CASSFGQGVLSGTQYF. CDR3 DNA sequence: TGCGCCAGCAGCTTCGGGCAGGGGGTTCTGAGTGGTACGCAGTATTTT.

V gene TRBV6-6 combines with J gene TRBJ1-2, with TRBD1 matching over 7 bases. Germline V gene lookup returns CDR1 MNHNY and CDR2 SVGAGI (reference sequence). J lost 4 bases, V lost 0 bases, and 8 bases had no gene match. This CDR3 region has 16 residues. The CDR3 sequence is CASSYSGTEALYGYTF. Written as DNA, the CDR3 is TGTGCCAGCAGTTACTCGGGGACAGAGGCACTCTATGGCTACACCTTC.

V gene TRBV7-2 combines with J gene TRBJ2-4, with 10 bases fitting TRBD2. The V segment lost 1 base and the J segment 12 bases; nucleotides outside the gene matches: 15. The CDR3 length is 17 residues. In germline, CDR1 is SGHTA, CDR2 FQGNSA. For the CDR3, the DNA is TGTGCCAGCAGCTTAGGGGCTAGCGGGAGTGGGGCGGGGCGTCAGTACTTC. Translated: CASSLGASGSGAGRQYF.

This sequence joins TRBV7-6 and TRBJ1-4; 9 nucleotides align to TRBD1. CDR3 length: 16 residues. The junction had 6 bases not matched to a gene; V was cut back by 5 bases and J by 2 bases. Germline values: CDR1 SGHVS, CDR2 FNYEAQ. Here the CDR3 reads CASSRGQGGTNEKLFF. The DNA for the CDR3 is TGTGCCAGCAGCCGGGGACAGGGCGGGACTAATGAAAAACTGTTTTTT.

The V call is TRBV10-3, the J call TRBJ2-7; the match to TRBD1 covers 9 bases. With V trimmed by 3 bases and J by 7 bases, 7 bases remained unmatched. The CDR3 runs to 14 residues. Germline loops: CDR1 ENHRY, CDR2 SYGVKD. DNA for the CDR3: TGTGCCATCAGTGACTTCGGGACAGGGTTTGAGCAGTACTTC. Its protein is CAISDFGTGFEQYF.

In this sample, this clone turned up a few times. The chain is built from TRBV5-6 and TRBJ2-5; D is possibly TRBD2 (5 bases). Trimming left V 1 base short and J 3 bases short, with 10 bases between. The CDR3 is made up of 14 amino acids. The germline gives CDR1 SGHDT, CDR2 YYEEEE. CDR3 DNA: TGTGCCAGCAGCTTGTTCGGGGTAGAAGAGACCCAGTACTTC. Amino acid sequence: CASSLFGVEETQYF.

There are a few counts of this clone. This specimen includes other DNA sequences encoding the same CDR3. The J gene is TRBJ1-2, the V gene TRBV19; 7 nucleotides align to TRBD1. Germline loops: CDR1 LNHDA, CDR2 SQIVND (reference sequence). V was pared by 8 bases and J by 2 bases, with 8 bases of the junction left unmatched. The CDR3 runs 14 residues. CDR3 in DNA: TGTGCCAGTTCCCAAACAGGGGCCAACTATGGCTACACCTTC. As protein: CASSQTGANYGYTF.

The chain employs TRBV5-1 and TRBJ2-1; D possibly corresponds to TRBD1 (6 bases). CDR1 is SGHRS, CDR2 YFSETQ, per germline. The V and J ends lost 0 bases and 4 bases respectively, with 8 bases between them. The CDR3 loop spans 14 amino acids. CDR3 nucleotide sequence: TGCGCCAGCAGCTTGGAAGGACAGTACAATGAGCAGTTCTTC. It is translated as CASSLEGQYNEQFF.

The chain employs TRBV10-2 and TRBJ2-2; 10 nucleotides match TRBD1. The germline gives CDR1 WSHSY, CDR2 SAAADI. V lost 7 bases, J lost 5 bases, and 4 bases stayed unmatched. This CDR3 is built from 14 residues. This chain's CDR3 is CASKDRGHTGELFF. The CDR3 nucleotides are TGCGCCAGCAAAGACAGGGGGCATACCGGGGAGCTGTTTTTT.

On this clone: The junction shows a germline mismatch at one end, possibly a read error. The chain is built from TRBV5-6 and TRBJ2-6, with D possibly being TRBD2 (6 bases). Per germline, CDR1 SGHDT and CDR2 YYEEEE. The CDR3 runs 19 residues. The CDR3 DNA reads as TGTGCCAGCAGCCGGGGGTTATGGGCGGGCAGCTCTGGGGCCAACGGCCTGACTTTC. Amino acid sequence: CASSRGLWAGSSGANGLTF.

The J gene is TRBJ1-1, the V gene TRBV5-4, with 7 bases that match TRBD1. Germline values: CDR1 SGHNT, CDR2 YYREEE (reference sequence). The junction had 3 bases not matched to a gene; V was cut back by 3 bases and J by 4 bases. The CDR3 has 13 amino acids. The DNA for the CDR3 is TGTGCCAGCAGCTCACAGGGGATCACTGAAGCTTTCTTT. It encodes CASSSQGITEAFF.

This clone was observed once. The rearrangement links TRBV29-1 to TRBJ2-1, with D perhaps TRBD2 (7 bases). Per germline, CDR1 SQVTM and CDR2 ANQGSEA. CDR3 length equals 12 residues. V lost 7 bases to trimming and J lost 5 bases, with 12 bases between them. The CDR3 DNA follows: TGCAGCGCTGGGAGGGGGGACAATGAGCAGTTCTTC. Encoded protein: CSAGRGDNEQFF.

The rearrangement joins TRBV11-2 to TRBJ2-1, with TRBD2 identical over 8 bases. This CDR3 is 18 amino acids long. Germline V lookup: CDR1 SGHAT, CDR2 FQNNGV. Trimming took 1 base from V and 3 from J; bases not matched to a gene: 11. The DNA for the CDR3 is TGTGCCAGCAGCTTAGTGGGCGGGAGGCTGTCCCACTACAATGAGCAGTTCTTC. Translation gives CASSLVGGRLSHYNEQFF.

This clone was seen more than once but under ten times. The chain links TRBV15 to TRBJ2-1, with 7 bases lining up with TRBD2. V lost 3 bases, J lost 7 bases, and 9 bases stayed unmatched. The germline V gene has CDR1 LNHNV and CDR2 YYDKDF (reference sequence). CDR3 length: 15 residues. The CDR3 nucleotides read TGTGCCACCAGCAGGGGAGACGTGGGGGGGAATGAGCAGTTCTTC. Its translation: CATSRGDVGGNEQFF.

This clone was observed once. The V and J genes are TRBV5-6 and TRBJ1-2; 10 positions match TRBD1. J gave up 6 bases and V 4 bases, and 15 bases lay outside the gene matches. The CDR3 sequence is 17 residues long. Per the germline V gene, CDR1 is SGHDT and CDR2 is YYEEEE. The CDR3 sequence: CASSLTTGQGGYNGYTF. The CDR3 DNA reads as TGTGCCAGCAGCCTTACCACCGGACAGGGGGGTTATAATGGCTACACCTTC. The complete variable domain, with remaining parts taken from reference TRBV5-6 and TRBJ1-2, reads DAGVTQSPTHLIKTRGQQVTLRCSPKSGHDTVSWYQQALGQGPQFIFQYYEEEERQRGNFPDRFSGHQFPNYSSELNVNALLLGDSALYLCASSLTTGQGGYNGYTFGSGTRLTVV.

V and J are TRBV28 and TRBJ2-6; TRBD1 matches 8 bases. Germline CDR1 and CDR2: MDHEN and SYDVKM. V shed 7 bases and J 4 bases; nucleotides not matched to a gene: 6. The CDR3 runs 15 residues. The CDR3 region is CASTDRANGANVLTF. Written as DNA, the CDR3 is TGTGCCAGCACGGACAGGGCAAACGGGGCCAACGTCCTGACTTTC.

This chain connects TRBV6-5 to TRBJ1-2; no clear D. CDR3 length: 14 residues. Germline CDR1 is MNHEY and CDR2 is SVGAGI. V was shortened by 2 bases and J by 2 bases, with 9 bases between the two germline ends. CDR3 sequence (DNA): TGTGCCAGCAGTTACAACACCGGGAACTATGGCTACACCTTC. Translation gives CASSYNTGNYGYTF.